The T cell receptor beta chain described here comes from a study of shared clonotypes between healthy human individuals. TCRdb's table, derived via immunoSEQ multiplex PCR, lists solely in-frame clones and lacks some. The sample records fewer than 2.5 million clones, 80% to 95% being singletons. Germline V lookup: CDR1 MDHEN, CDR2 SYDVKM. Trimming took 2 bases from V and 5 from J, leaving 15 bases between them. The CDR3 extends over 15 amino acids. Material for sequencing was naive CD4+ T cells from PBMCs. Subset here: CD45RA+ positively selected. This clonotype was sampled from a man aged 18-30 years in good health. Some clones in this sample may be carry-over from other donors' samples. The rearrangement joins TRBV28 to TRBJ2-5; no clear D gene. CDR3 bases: TGTGCCAGCAGTTTAATCAGTGTTGGGTCGGAGACCCAGTACTTC. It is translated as CASSLISVGSETQYF. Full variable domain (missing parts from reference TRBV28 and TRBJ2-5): DVKVTQSSRYLVKRTGEKVFLECVQDMDHENMFWYRQDPGLGLRLIYFSYDVKMKEKGDIPEGYSVSREKKERFSLILESASTNQTSMYLCASSLISVGSETQYFGPGTRLLVL.